The clone carrying this T cell receptor (beta chain) was observed many times. Its antigen is currently unknown. Researchers amplified the TCR beta CDR3 regions from RNA transcripts. When the TCR CDR3 underwent first-round RT-PCR, the HTBI primer set was used. TCRdb reanalysed the multiplex PCR reads using MiXCR and keeps one entry per CDR3 protein. Of under 400,000 distinct CDR3 sequences listed, 13% are singletons. J was trimmed by 6 bases and V by 7 bases; bases with no gene match: 12. CDR3 length: 15 amino acids. Germline CDR1 is MDHEN and CDR2 is SYDVKM. The data stem from a study of T cells in Graves' hyperthyroidism and ophthalmopathy. Study-wide findings and caveats: Expanded thyroid clonotypes (above 0.001) were mostly also found in blood.

Lactation, pregnancy, other autoimmune disease or uncontrolled infection excluded patients. Sequencing used blood. This TCR was sampled from a woman between 18 and 29 years old with Graves' hyperthyroidism. The chain recombines TRBV28 with TRBJ2-1, with TRBD1 matching over 7 bases. CDR3 DNA sequence: TGTGCCAGCACCTATTCTGACAGGGAAGCCAATGAGCAGTTCTTC. Translating gives CASTYSDREANEQFF. The full variable domain, its missing parts supplied by reference TRBV28 and TRBJ2-1, is DVKVTQSSRYLVKRTGEKVFLECVQDMDHENMFWYRQDPGLGLRLIYFSYDVKMKEKGDIPEGYSVSREKKERFSLILESASTNQTSMYLCASTYSDREANEQFFGPGTRLTVL.